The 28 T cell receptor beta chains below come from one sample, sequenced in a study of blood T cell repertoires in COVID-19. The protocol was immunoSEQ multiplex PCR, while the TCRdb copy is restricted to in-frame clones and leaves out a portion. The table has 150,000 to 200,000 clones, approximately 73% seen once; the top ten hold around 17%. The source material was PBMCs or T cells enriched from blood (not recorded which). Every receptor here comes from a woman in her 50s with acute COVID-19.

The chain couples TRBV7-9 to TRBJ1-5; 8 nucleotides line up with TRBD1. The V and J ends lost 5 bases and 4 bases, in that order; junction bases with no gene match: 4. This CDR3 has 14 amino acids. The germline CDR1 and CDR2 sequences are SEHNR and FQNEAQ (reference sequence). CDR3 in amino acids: CASSNRGSNQPQHF. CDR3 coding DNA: TGTGCCAGCAGCAACAGGGGGTCGAATCAGCCCCAGCATTTT.

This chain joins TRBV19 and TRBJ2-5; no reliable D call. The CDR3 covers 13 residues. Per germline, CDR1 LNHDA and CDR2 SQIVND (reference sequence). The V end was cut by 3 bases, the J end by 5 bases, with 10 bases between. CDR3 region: CASSISSRETQYF. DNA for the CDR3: TGTGCCAGTAGTATTTCCTCCAGGGAGACCCAGTACTTC.

The CDR3 coding sequence is TGTGCCAGCAGCGTAGCGGGGGGCCCGGGGGATACGCAGTATTTT. It translates to CASSVAGGPGDTQYF. The V call is TRBV9, the J call TRBJ2-3; a weak D match, TRBD2 (7 bases). The CDR3 is made up of 15 amino acids. In germline, CDR1 is SGDLS, CDR2 YYNGEE. The V end lost 0 bases, the J end lost 6 bases, and 14 bases lay between the germline ends.

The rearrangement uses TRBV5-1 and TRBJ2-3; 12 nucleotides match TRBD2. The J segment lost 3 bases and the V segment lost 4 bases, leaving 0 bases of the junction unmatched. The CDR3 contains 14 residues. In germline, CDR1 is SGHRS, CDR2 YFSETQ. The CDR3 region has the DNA TGCGCCAGCAGCGGGACTAGCGGGACAGATACGCAGTATTTT. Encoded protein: CASSGTSGTDTQYF.

The CDR3 region has the DNA TGTGCCACCAGCATGACGGCCGCGGCCCTCCACTTT. Translation gives CATSMTAAALHF. This chain connects TRBV15 to TRBJ1-6, with unresolved D. The germline V gene has CDR1 LNHNV and CDR2 YYDKDF (reference sequence). Trimming pared 4 bases from V and 14 bases from J, leaving 12 bases between. This CDR3 comprises 12 residues. Full variable domain (missing parts from reference TRBV15 and TRBJ1-6): DAMVIQNPRYQVTQFGKPVTLSCSQTLNHNVMYWYQQKSSQAPKLLFHYYDKDFNNEADTPDNFQSRRPNTSFCFLDIRSPGLGDTAMYLCATSMTAAALHFGNGTRLTVT.

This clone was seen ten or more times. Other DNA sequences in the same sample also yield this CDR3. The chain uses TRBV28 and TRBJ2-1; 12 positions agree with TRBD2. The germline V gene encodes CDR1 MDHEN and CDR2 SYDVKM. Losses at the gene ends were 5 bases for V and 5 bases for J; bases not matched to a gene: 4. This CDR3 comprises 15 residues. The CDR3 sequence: CASSPTSGGHNEQFF. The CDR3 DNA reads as TGTGCCAGCAGTCCGACTAGCGGGGGCCACAATGAGCAGTTCTTC.

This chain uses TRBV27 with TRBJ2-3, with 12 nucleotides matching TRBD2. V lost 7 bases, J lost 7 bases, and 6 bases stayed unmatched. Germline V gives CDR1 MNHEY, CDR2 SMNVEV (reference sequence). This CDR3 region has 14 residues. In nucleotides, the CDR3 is TGTGCCAGCACACGGGGGACTAGCGGGTATACGCAGTATTTT. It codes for CASTRGTSGYTQYF.

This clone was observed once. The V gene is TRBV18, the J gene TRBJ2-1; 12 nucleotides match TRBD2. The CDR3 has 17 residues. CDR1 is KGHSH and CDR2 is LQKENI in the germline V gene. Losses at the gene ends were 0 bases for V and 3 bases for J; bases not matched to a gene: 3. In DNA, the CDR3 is TGTGCCAGCTCACCACCTCTAGCGGGGGGGGACTACAATGAGCAGTTCTTC. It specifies CASSPPLAGGDYNEQFF. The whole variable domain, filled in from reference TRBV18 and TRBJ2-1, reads NAGVMQNPRHLVRRRGQEARLRCSPMKGHSHVYWYRQLPEEGLKFMVYLQKENIIDESGMPKERFSAEFPKEGPSILRIQQVVRGDSAAYFCASSPPLAGGDYNEQFFGPGTRLTVL.

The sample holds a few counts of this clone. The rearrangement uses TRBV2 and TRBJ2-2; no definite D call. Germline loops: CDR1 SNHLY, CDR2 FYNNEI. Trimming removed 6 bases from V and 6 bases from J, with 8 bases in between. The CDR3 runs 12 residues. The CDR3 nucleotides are TGTGCCAGCAGGGAGCTGGCCGGGGAGCTGTTTTTT. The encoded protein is CASRELAGELFF.

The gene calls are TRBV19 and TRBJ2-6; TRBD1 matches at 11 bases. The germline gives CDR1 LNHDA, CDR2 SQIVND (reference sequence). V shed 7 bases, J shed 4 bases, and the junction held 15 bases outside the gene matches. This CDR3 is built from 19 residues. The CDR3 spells CASTTVGDRGVAGANVLTF. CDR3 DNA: TGTGCCAGTACCACCGTTGGGGACAGGGGGGTTGCGGGGGCCAACGTCCTGACTTTC.

The CDR3 sequence is CASSLGMSTDTQYF. In DNA, the CDR3 is TGTGCCAGCAGCTTGGGCATGAGCACAGATACGCAGTATTTT. V usage is TRBV11-3 and J usage is TRBJ2-3; D uncertain. Trimming took 3 bases from V and 0 from J, leaving 7 bases between them. This CDR3 is 14 amino acids long. Germline V gene data show CDR1 as SGHNT and CDR2 as YENEEA.

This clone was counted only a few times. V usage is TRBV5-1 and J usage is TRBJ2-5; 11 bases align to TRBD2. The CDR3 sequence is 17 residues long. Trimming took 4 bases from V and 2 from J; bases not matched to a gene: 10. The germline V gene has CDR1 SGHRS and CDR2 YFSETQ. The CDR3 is CASSILTSGGTQETQYF. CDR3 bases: TGCGCCAGCAGCATTCTCACTAGCGGGGGCACTCAAGAGACCCAGTACTTC.

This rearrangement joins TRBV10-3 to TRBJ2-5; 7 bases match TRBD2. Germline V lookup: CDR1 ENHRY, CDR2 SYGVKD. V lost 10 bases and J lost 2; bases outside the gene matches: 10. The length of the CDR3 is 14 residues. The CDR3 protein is CATRAGTLQETQYF. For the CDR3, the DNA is TGTGCCACCCGAGCGGGGACTCTACAAGAGACCCAGTACTTC.

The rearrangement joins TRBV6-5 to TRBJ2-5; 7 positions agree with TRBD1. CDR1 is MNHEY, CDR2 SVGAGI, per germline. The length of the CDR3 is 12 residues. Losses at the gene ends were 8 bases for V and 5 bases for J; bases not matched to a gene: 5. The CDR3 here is CASQTGIETQYF. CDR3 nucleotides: TGTGCCAGCCAGACAGGGATTGAGACCCAGTACTTC.

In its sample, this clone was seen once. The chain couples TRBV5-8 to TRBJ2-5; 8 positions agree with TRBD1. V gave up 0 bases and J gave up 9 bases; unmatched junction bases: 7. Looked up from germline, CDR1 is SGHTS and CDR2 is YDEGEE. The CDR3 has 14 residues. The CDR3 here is CASSLVQGVVSQYF. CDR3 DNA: TGTGCCAGCAGCTTGGTACAGGGGGTAGTGTCCCAGTACTTC.

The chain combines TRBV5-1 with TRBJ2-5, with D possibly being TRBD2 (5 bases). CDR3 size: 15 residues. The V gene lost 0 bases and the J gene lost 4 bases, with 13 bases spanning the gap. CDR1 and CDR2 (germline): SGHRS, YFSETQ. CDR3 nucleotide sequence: TGCGCCAGCAGCTTGGCCGGTCTAGAGGGAGAGACCCAGTACTTC. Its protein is CASSLAGLEGETQYF.

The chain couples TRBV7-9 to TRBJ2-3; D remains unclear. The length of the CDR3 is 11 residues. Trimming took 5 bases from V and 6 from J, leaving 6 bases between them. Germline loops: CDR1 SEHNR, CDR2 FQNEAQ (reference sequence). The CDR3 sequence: CASSTWDTQYF. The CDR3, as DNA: TGTGCCAGCAGCACATGGGATACGCAGTATTTT.

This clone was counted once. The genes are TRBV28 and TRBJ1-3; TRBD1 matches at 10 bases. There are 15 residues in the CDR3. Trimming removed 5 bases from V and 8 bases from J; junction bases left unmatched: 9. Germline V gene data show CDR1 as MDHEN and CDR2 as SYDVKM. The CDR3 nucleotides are TGTGCCAGCAGTGCTTATGGGACAGGGGTGGACACCATATATTTT. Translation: CASSAYGTGVDTIYF.

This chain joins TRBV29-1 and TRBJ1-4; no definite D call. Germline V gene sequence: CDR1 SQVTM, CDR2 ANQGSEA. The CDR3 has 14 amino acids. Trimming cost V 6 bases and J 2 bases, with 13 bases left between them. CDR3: CSVAPSGTNEKLFF. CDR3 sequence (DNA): TGCAGCGTAGCCCCCTCCGGGACTAATGAAAAACTGTTTTTT.

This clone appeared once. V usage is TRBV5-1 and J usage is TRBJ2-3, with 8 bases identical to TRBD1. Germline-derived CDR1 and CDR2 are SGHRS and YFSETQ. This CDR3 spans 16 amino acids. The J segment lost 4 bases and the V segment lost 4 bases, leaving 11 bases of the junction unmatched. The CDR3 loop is CASSLGDRGQADTQYF. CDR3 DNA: TGCGCCAGCAGCCTCGGAGACAGGGGTCAAGCAGATACGCAGTATTTT.

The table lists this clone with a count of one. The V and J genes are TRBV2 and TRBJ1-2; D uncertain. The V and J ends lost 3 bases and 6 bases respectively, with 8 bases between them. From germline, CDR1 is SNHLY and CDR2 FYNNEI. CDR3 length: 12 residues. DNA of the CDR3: TGTGCCAGCAGTGATACCGGGGATGGCTACACCTTC. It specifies CASSDTGDGYTF.

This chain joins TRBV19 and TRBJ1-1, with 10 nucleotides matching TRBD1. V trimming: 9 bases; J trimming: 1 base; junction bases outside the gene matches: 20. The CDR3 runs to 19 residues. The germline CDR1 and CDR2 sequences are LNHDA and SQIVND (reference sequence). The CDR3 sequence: CASIPLSLDRGPRNTEAFF. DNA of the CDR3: TGTGCCAGCATACCGCTTAGTCTCGACAGGGGGCCAAGGAACACTGAAGCTTTCTTT.

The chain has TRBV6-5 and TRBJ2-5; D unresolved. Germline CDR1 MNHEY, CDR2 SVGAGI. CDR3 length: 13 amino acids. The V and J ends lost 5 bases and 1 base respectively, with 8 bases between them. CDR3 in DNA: TGTGCCAGCAGTCCGGGTCCCCAAGAGACCCAGTACTTC. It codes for CASSPGPQETQYF.

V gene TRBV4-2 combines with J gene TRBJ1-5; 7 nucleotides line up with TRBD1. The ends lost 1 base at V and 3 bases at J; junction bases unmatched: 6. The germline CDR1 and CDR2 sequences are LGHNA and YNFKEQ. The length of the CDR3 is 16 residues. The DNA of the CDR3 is TGTGCCAGCAGCCAAGGGGGTAGGGGGCCCAATCAGCCCCAGCATTTT. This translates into CASSQGGRGPNQPQHF.

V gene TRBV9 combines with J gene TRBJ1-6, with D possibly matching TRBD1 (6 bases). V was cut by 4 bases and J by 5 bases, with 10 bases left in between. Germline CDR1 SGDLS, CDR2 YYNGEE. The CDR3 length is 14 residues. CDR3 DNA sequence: TGTGCCAGCAGCCTACGGACAGATAATTCACCCCTCCACTTT. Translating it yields CASSLRTDNSPLHF. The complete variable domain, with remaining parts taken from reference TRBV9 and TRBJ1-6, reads DSGVTQTPKHLITATGQRVTLRCSPRSGDLSVYWYQQSLDQGLQFLIQYYNGEERAKGNILERFSAQQFPDLHSELNLSSLELGDSALYFCASSLRTDNSPLHFGNGTRLTVT.

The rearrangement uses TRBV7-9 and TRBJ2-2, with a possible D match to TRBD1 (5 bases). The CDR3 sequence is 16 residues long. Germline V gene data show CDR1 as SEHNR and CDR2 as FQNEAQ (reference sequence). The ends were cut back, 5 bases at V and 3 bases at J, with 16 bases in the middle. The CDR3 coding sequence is TGTGCCAGCAGCCCCCCAGGGTCCCGGGACACCGGGGAGCTGTTTTTT. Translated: CASSPPGSRDTGELFF.

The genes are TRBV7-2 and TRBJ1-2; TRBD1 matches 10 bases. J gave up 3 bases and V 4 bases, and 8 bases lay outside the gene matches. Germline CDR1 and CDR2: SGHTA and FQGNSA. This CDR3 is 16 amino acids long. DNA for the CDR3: TGTGCCAGCAGCTCCTTCGGACAGGGGGGATACTATGGCTACACCTTC. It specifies CASSSFGQGGYYGYTF.

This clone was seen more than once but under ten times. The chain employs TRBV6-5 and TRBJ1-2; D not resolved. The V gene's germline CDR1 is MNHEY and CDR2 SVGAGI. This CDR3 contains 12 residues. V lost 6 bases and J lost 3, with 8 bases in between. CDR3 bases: TGTGCCAGCAGGCGTCTGGACTATGGCTACACCTTC. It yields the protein CASRRLDYGYTF.